The rows below give T cell receptor beta chains drawn from one sample of a study of persistence of HIV-infected CD4 T cells. The table came from immunoSEQ multiplex PCR; TCRdb's copy has only in-frame clones and leaves some out. The sample records 45,000 or so clones, around 89% being singletons. These receptors are not linked to any known antigen. The sample consisted of CD4+ T cells sorted from PBMCs after 18-hour stimulation, taken from a patient who received antiretroviral therapy. These TCRs come from an adult woman with HIV who was CMV-seropositive. CDR3s include the opening cysteine and the closing phenylalanine or tryptophan. A D gene is named only where the DNA matches it firmly.

TRBD1	TRBV2	TRBJ1-4	14	TGTGCCAGCAGTACAGGGGGCAACAATGAAAAACTGTTTTTT	CASSTGGNNEKLFF
TRBD2	TRBV5-1	TRBJ2-7	15	TGCGCCAGCAGCTTGGGCGGGGGGGCGATAGACGAGCAGTACTTC	CASSLGGGAIDEQYF
.	TRBV12-3/TRBV12-4	TRBJ1-2	12	TGTGCCAGCAGTTTCAGGTCTCGGGGCTACACCTTC	CASSFRSRGYTF
.	TRBV6-2/TRBV6-3	TRBJ2-3	14	TGTGCCAGCAGTTACGGGGCTAGCCGAGATACGCAGTATTTT	CASSYGASRDTQYF
TRBD1	TRBV6-1	TRBJ2-5	16	TGTGCCAGCAGTGAAATGCGTGACAGGGGGCTCGAGACCCAGTACTTC	CASSEMRDRGLETQYF
.	TRBV7-2	TRBJ1-2	14	TGTGCCAGCAGCTCCACCACAGGGACCTATGGCTACACCTTC	CASSSTTGTYGYTF
TRBD1	TRBV7-7	TRBJ2-5	17	TGTGCCAGCAGCCCCCACAGGGGGACGGGGGTAGCGGAGACCCAGTACTTC	CASSPHRGTGVAETQYF
.	TRBV4-3	TRBJ1-3	16	TGCGCCAGCAGCCAAGATCAATCCGGTGCTGGAAACACCATATATTTT	CASSQDQSGAGNTIYF
.	TRBV7-2	TRBJ2-3	14	TGTGCCAGCAGCTTAGCACAGGGCACAGATACGCAGTATTTT	CASSLAQGTDTQYF
.	TRBV7-3	TRBJ2-2	14	TGTGCCAGCAGCCCAGGGATTAACACCGGGGAGCTGTTTTTT	CASSPGINTGELFF
.	TRBV3-1/TRBV3-2	TRBJ1-5	15	TGTGCCAGCAGTTCCCGGCGGGGGATGAATCAGCCCCAGCATTTT	CASSSRRGMNQPQHF
.	TRBV9	TRBJ2-5	16	TGTGCCAGCAGCGTATCTCAGTCGGCAGGACAAGAGACCCAGTACTTC	CASSVSQSAGQETQYF
TRBD1	TRBV28	TRBJ1-4	12	TGTGCCACACGACAGGGGCGGGAAAAACTGTTTTTT	CATRQGREKLFF
.	TRBV7-8	TRBJ2-2	16	TGTGCCAGCAGCCTACAGGAAGGGGGGAACACCGGGGAGCTGTTTTTT	CASSLQEGGNTGELFF
TRBD1	TRBV12-5	TRBJ2-7	15	TGTGCTAGTGGTTCCCAGGACAGGGGTTCGTACGAGCAGTACTTC	CASGSQDRGSYEQYF
.	TRBV10-3	TRBJ2-3	15	TGTGCCATCAGTGAGCTAGCCCCTAACACAGATACGCAGTATTTT	CAISELAPNTDTQYF
TRBD1	TRBV28	TRBJ2-7	13	TGTGCCAGCAGTTTACAGGGGGCCTACGAGCAGTACTTC	CASSLQGAYEQYF
TRBD1	TRBV6-2/TRBV6-3	TRBJ2-5	16	TGTGCCAGCAGCCCCTGGAAGGGGGCGTTCCAAGAGACCCAGTACTTC	CASSPWKGAFQETQYF
.	TRBV18	TRBJ2-5	16	TGTGCCAGCTCACCACGAGAAACCGGGCTCCAAGAGACCCAGTACTTC	CASSPRETGLQETQYF
TRBD1	TRBV7-8	TRBJ1-2	16	TGTGCCAGCAGCTCCGACCCCTGGACAGGCCCCTATGGCTACACCTTC	CASSSDPWTGPYGYTF
.	TRBV5-1	TRBJ1-1	14	TGCGCCAGCAGCTTGGACCGTATGAACACTGAAGCTTTCTTT	CASSLDRMNTEAFF